Following are 25 T cell receptor beta chains from one sample sequenced in a study of CD8+ T cells in alopecia areata. RNA was extracted and reverse transcribed into cDNA as the sequencing template. The assay was immunoSEQ multiplex PCR, and TCRdb's table has in-frame clones only and misses some. Found here are some 170,000 clones, about 72% of them singletons; the top ten hold over 9.5%. Sequencing was performed on CD8+ T cells sorted from blood, taken at week 0. The receptor set was obtained from a human donor with alopecia areata.

The chain combines TRBV27 with TRBJ2-1, with 9 bases identical to TRBD1. In germline, CDR1 is MNHEY, CDR2 SMNVEV (reference sequence). The CDR3 is made up of 15 amino acids. After removal of 6 bases from V and 4 bases from J, the junction contained 7 bases not matched to a gene. The CDR3 DNA reads TGTGCCAGCAGCCGCAGGGACAGGGAGTACAATGAGCAGTTCTTC. Translating gives CASSRRDREYNEQFF.

This chain links TRBV6-1 with TRBJ1-1; 12 nucleotides align to TRBD1. CDR3 size: 15 residues. Germline V gene sequence: CDR1 MNHNS, CDR2 SASEGT. With 6 bases clipped from V and 6 bases from J, the junction kept 8 bases outside the gene matches. CDR3: CASRKGQGARAEAFF. The CDR3 coding sequence is TGTGCCAGCAGGAAGGGACAGGGGGCAAGAGCTGAAGCTTTCTTT.

This chain connects TRBV6-1 to TRBJ1-2; D is unresolved. V gave up 6 bases and J gave up 0 bases, with 8 bases separating them. This CDR3 contains 13 residues. Germline CDR1 reads MNHNS; CDR2 reads SASEGT. The CDR3 nucleotides are TGTGCCAGCAGAGGCGGGGCTAACTATGGCTACACCTTC. Translation gives CASRGGANYGYTF.

The chain combines TRBV5-6 with TRBJ2-4, with D tentatively TRBD1 (7 bases). V was clipped by 0 bases and J by 12 bases, with 19 bases between them. This CDR3 comprises 15 residues. Germline values: CDR1 SGHDT, CDR2 YYEEEE. This chain's CDR3 is CASSLGEGAGYGQYF. Here the CDR3 DNA reads TGTGCCAGCAGCTTGGGCGAGGGGGCGGGGTACGGTCAGTACTTC. Drawing the rest from reference TRBV5-6 and TRBJ2-4, the complete variable domain is DAGVTQSPTHLIKTRGQQVTLRCSPKSGHDTVSWYQQALGQGPQFIFQYYEEEERQRGNFPDRFSGHQFPNYSSELNVNALLLGDSALYLCASSLGEGAGYGQYFGAGTRLSVL.

V usage is TRBV28 and J usage is TRBJ2-5; maybe TRBD2 (5 bases). The ends were cut back, 2 bases at V and 5 bases at J, with 15 bases in the middle. The CDR3 contains 15 residues. From germline, CDR1 is MDHEN and CDR2 SYDVKM. The CDR3 loop reads CASSLGSGLDETQYF. CDR3 bases: TGTGCCAGCAGTTTAGGGTCTGGACTGGATGAGACCCAGTACTTC.

This clone was seen more than once but under ten times. The chain carries TRBV15 and TRBJ2-7; D is perhaps TRBD2 (5 bases). Germline CDR1 and CDR2: LNHNV and YYDKDF (reference sequence). There are 15 residues in the CDR3. Trimming left V 1 base short and J 5 bases short, with 15 bases between. CDR3 region: CATSRAGSGLDEQYF. The DNA of the CDR3 is TGTGCCACCAGCAGAGCGGGGTCCGGCCTCGACGAGCAGTACTTC. Filled out from reference TRBV15 and TRBJ2-7, the complete variable domain reads DAMVIQNPRYQVTQFGKPVTLSCSQTLNHNVMYWYQQKSSQAPKLLFHYYDKDFNNEADTPDNFQSRRPNTSFCFLDIRSPGLGDTAMYLCATSRAGSGLDEQYFGPGTRLTVT.

The chain couples TRBV29-1 to TRBJ2-2, with D perhaps being TRBD1 or TRBD2 (5 bases each). Trimming stripped 6 bases from V and 0 bases from J, with 8 bases between. There are 13 residues in the CDR3. The germline CDR1 and CDR2 sequences are SQVTM and ANQGSEA. CDR3 loop: CSVVGANTGELFF. CDR3 DNA: TGCAGCGTCGTGGGGGCGAACACCGGGGAGCTGTTTTTT.

This chain uses TRBV19 with TRBJ2-5; TRBD1 is a possible D gene (6 bases). The V end lost 3 bases, the J end lost 2 bases, and 13 bases lay between the germline ends. Germline CDR1 is LNHDA and CDR2 is SQIVND (reference sequence). This CDR3 is 15 amino acids long. The CDR3 region has the DNA TGTGCCAGTAGTATGAGAGGACAGTTACAAGAGACCCAGTACTTC. This translates into CASSMRGQLQETQYF. The full variable domain, rest sourced from reference TRBV19 and TRBJ2-5, is DGGITQSPKYLFRKEGQNVTLSCEQNLNHDAMYWYRQDPGQGLRLIYYSQIVNDFQKGDIAEGYSVSREKKESFPLTVTSAQKNPTAFYLCASSMRGQLQETQYFGPGTRLLVL.

The chain carries TRBV11-2 and TRBJ2-7; D perhaps matches TRBD1 (6 bases). There are 11 residues in the CDR3. In germline, CDR1 is SGHAT, CDR2 FQNNGV. V was cut by 5 bases and J by 7 bases, with 9 bases left in between. The CDR3 DNA follows: TGTGCCAGCAGCACAGGGTTTGAGCAGTACTTC. As protein: CASSTGFEQYF.

In its sample, this clone was seen a few times. The CDR3 DNA follows: TGTGCCAGCAGCTCCTCCCCTCTTGAGCAGTTCTTC. It is translated as CASSSSPLEQFF. V is TRBV11-2 and J is TRBJ2-1; D is ambiguous. The CDR3 has 12 residues. V gave up 4 bases and J gave up 9 bases, with 10 bases separating them. The germline gives CDR1 SGHAT, CDR2 FQNNGV.

The chain uses TRBV29-1 and TRBJ2-7, with TRBD1 identical over 7 bases. The germline CDR1 and CDR2 sequences are SQVTM and ANQGSEA. The CDR3 length is 14 residues. With 4 bases clipped from V and 6 bases from J, the junction kept 12 bases outside the gene matches. The DNA for the CDR3 is TGCAGCGTTGCAGGGGGAACTCTGGATGTCGAGCAGTACTTC. Its protein is CSVAGGTLDVEQYF.

The chain links TRBV2 to TRBJ1-6; maybe TRBD1 (5 bases). This CDR3 has 17 residues. The germline V gene has CDR1 SNHLY and CDR2 FYNNEI. Trimming left V 1 base short and J 9 bases short, with 19 bases between. The CDR3 region has the DNA TGTGCCAGCAGTGAAGAGGCCAGGGCCTACCGTAGTTCACCCCTCCACTTT. Translating it yields CASSEEARAYRSSPLHF.

The rearrangement joins TRBV15 to TRBJ1-1; D gene ambiguous. Germline V lookup: CDR1 LNHNV, CDR2 YYDKDF (reference sequence). V shed 0 bases and J shed 11 bases, with 13 bases lying between them. This CDR3 spans 13 amino acids. The CDR3 DNA sequence: TGTGCCACCAGCAGAGAGGCACTCACTCGGGCTTTCTTT. Its translation is CATSREALTRAFF.

The chain links TRBV11-2 to TRBJ2-7, with no clear D. With 4 bases removed from V and 5 bases from J, the gap between germline ends came to 9 bases. The germline V gene has CDR1 SGHAT and CDR2 FQNNGV. The CDR3 extends over 12 amino acids. The CDR3 is CASSSYRDEQYF. As DNA, the CDR3 is TGTGCCAGCAGCTCCTACCGGGACGAGCAGTACTTC.

Comment on this clone: A read error may produce the germline difference seen at one junction end. The J gene is TRBJ2-7, the V gene TRBV7-7; 9 bases are a match to TRBD1. CDR1 SSHAT and CDR2 FNYEAQ come from the germline V gene (reference sequence). The CDR3 has 13 residues. DNA of the CDR3: TGTGCTAGCAGCTCCGGGACAGGGATCGAGCAGTACTTC. Protein sequence: CASSSGTGIEQYF.

This clone was observed a few times. This chain connects TRBV29-1 to TRBJ2-3; D gene unclear. The CDR3 spans 11 residues. The germline V gene has CDR1 SQVTM and CDR2 ANQGSEA. V dropped 2 bases and J dropped 2 bases, with 2 bases sitting between them. As DNA, the CDR3 is TGCAGCGTTGAACTCACAGATACGCAGTATTTT. Its translation is CSVELTDTQYF.

J is TRBJ2-7 and V is TRBV5-1; possibly TRBD2 for D (5 bases). This CDR3 contains 16 residues. The V and J ends lost 2 bases and 2 bases respectively, with 17 bases between them. Per the germline V gene, CDR1 is SGHRS and CDR2 is YFSETQ. DNA of the CDR3: TGCGCCAGCAGCTTCGCGGGTCGGCTGGCCGCCTACGAGCAGTACTTC. Its protein is CASSFAGRLAAYEQYF.

With regard to this clone: The identical CDR3 is also encoded by other nucleotide sequences in the sample. The rearrangement joins TRBV6-5 to TRBJ1-2, with D possibly TRBD1 on 5 matching bases. CDR3 length: 14 amino acids. Germline lookup yields CDR1 MNHEY and CDR2 SVGAGI. V was pared by 2 bases and J by 2 bases, with 9 bases between. CDR3 coding DNA: TGTGCCAGCAGTTACGGTCGGGGGAACTATGGCTACACCTTC. Translating it yields CASSYGRGNYGYTF.

CDR3 sequence: CAWRGVELFF. CDR3 bases: TGTGCCTGGAGGGGGGTGGAGCTGTTTTTT. The chain links TRBV30 to TRBJ2-2, with D perhaps given as TRBD1 or TRBD2 (5 bases each). CDR3 size: 10 residues. Per the germline V gene, CDR1 is GTSNPN and CDR2 is SVGIG (reference sequence). V lost 3 bases and J lost 10, with 6 bases in between.

The chain carries TRBV7-9 and TRBJ1-1; TRBD1 aligns across 8 bases. The germline gives CDR1 SEHNR, CDR2 FQNEAQ (reference sequence). J was trimmed by 7 bases and V by 4 bases; bases with no gene match: 8. The CDR3 covers 14 residues. This CDR3 reads CASSYPGQGNEAFF. DNA of the CDR3: TGTGCCAGCAGCTACCCAGGACAGGGTAATGAAGCTTTCTTT. The full variable domain, its missing parts supplied by reference TRBV7-9 and TRBJ1-1, is DTGVSQNPRHKITKRGQNVTFRCDPISEHNRLYWYRQTLGQGPEFLTYFQNEAQLEKSRLLSDRFSAERPKGSFSTLEIQRTEQGDSAMYLCASSYPGQGNEAFFGQGTRLTVV.

This sequence joins TRBV4-1 and TRBJ2-7; D ambiguous. The CDR3 totals 14 residues. Germline loops: CDR1 MGHRA, CDR2 YSYEKL. The germline V and J ends were trimmed by 1 base and 0 bases, with 7 bases remaining between them. The CDR3 sequence is CASSQGGSSYEQYF. For the CDR3, the DNA is TGCGCCAGCAGCCAAGGGGGAAGCTCCTACGAGCAGTACTTC.

The chain combines TRBV15 with TRBJ2-2; TRBD2 agrees at 14 bases. This CDR3 contains 18 residues. Unmatched junction bases numbered 9, after V lost 3 bases and J lost 6 bases. Germline CDR1 LNHNV, CDR2 YYDKDF (reference sequence). CDR3 DNA: TGTGCCACCAGCAGGGGACTAGCGGGGGAACTTAAATCCGGGGAGCTGTTTTTT. Its protein is CATSRGLAGELKSGELFF.

With respect to this clone: The sample has other DNA sequences that encode this CDR3 too. The J gene is TRBJ1-5, the V gene TRBV7-9; D call uncertain. The germline V and J ends were trimmed by 5 bases and 7 bases, with 12 bases remaining between them. Germline CDR1 is SEHNR and CDR2 is FQNEAQ (reference sequence). CDR3 size: 13 residues. The CDR3 DNA sequence: TGTGCCAGCAGCCTCGGCGGTGGGCAGCCCCAGCATTTT. It encodes CASSLGGGQPQHF.

This clone appeared a few times. V is TRBV27 and J is TRBJ2-7, with D perhaps TRBD1 (6 bases). This CDR3 has 15 residues. Trimming cost V 3 bases and J 0 bases, with 12 bases left between them. Germline V lookup: CDR1 MNHEY, CDR2 SMNVEV (reference sequence). The CDR3 coding sequence is TGTGCCAGCAGTTTCTTGGGACAAAGCTCCTACGAGCAGTACTTC. This sequence encodes CASSFLGQSSYEQYF.

The chain joins TRBV7-9 to TRBJ1-6; 9 bases line up with TRBD1. The V gene end was trimmed by 3 bases and the J gene end by 8 bases; junction bases not matched to a gene: 2. The germline gives CDR1 SEHNR, CDR2 FQNEAQ (reference sequence). The CDR3 runs to 14 residues. The CDR3 here is CASSFWDRDSPLHF. In DNA form, the CDR3 reads TGTGCCAGCAGCTTCTGGGACAGGGATTCACCCCTCCACTTT.